The 15 T cell receptor beta chains below come from one sample, sequenced in a study of post-analysis software for immune sequencing data. Unique molecular identifiers were carried by the TCR beta cDNA libraries. From the PCR reads, TCRdb called clonotypes with MiXCR, one entry per CDR3 protein. The sample includes about 160,000 distinct CDR3 sequences, 35% to 40% of them seen just once. Sequenced here: blood, sampled after autologous hematopoietic stem cell transplantation. The receptors shown here come from a girl aged 5 to 17 with multiple sclerosis.

The rearrangement joins TRBV6-6 to TRBJ2-7; TRBD2 is a possible D gene (5 bases). The germline V gene has CDR1 MNHNY and CDR2 SVGAGI (reference sequence). V lost 6 bases and J lost 7, with 16 bases in between. This CDR3 contains 13 residues. CDR3 in amino acids: CASSPVGSGEQYF. The CDR3 region has the DNA TGTGCCAGCAGCCCGGTCGGGTCGGGGGAGCAGTACTTC.

The rearrangement links TRBV20-1 to TRBJ1-2; tentative D call: TRBD1 (5 bases). V lost 1 base, J lost 3 bases, and 6 bases lay in between. The V gene's germline CDR1 is DFQATT and CDR2 SNEGSKA (reference sequence). CDR3 size: 12 residues. CDR3 region: CSARVTDYGYTF. The DNA for the CDR3 is TGCAGTGCTAGAGTGACAGACTATGGCTACACCTTC.

The chain recombines TRBV15 with TRBJ2-5; D is ambiguous. Trimming removed 0 bases at V and 7 bases at J, with 12 bases between. Germline-derived CDR1 and CDR2 are LNHNV and YYDKDF (reference sequence). The CDR3 covers 14 residues. CDR3 amino acids: CATSRDRATGTQYF. Here the CDR3 DNA reads TGTGCCACCAGCAGAGATCGGGCCACGGGGACCCAGTACTTC.

In this sample, this clonotype turned up a few times. V gene TRBV12-3 or TRBV12-4 combines with J gene TRBJ2-4; 11 nucleotides match TRBD2. The DNA end is a closer match to TRBJ2-7, so the J assignment may be wrong. The CDR3 is 15 residues long. In nucleotides, the CDR3 is TGTGCCAGCAGTCGTTTAGCGGGAGGGGGGAACGAGCAGTACTTC. This encodes CASSRLAGGGNEQYF.

Of note for this clonotype: A much larger clone lies one base from this, so it may be a read error. The chain joins TRBV25-1 to TRBJ2-7, with D hard to call. Germline-derived CDR1 and CDR2 are MGHDK and SYGVNS. CDR3 size: 11 residues. Trimming shortened V by 1 base and J by 7 bases, and 5 bases separated the two germline ends. CDR3 amino acids: CASSESGEQYF. CDR3 DNA: TGTGCCAGCAGTGAATCCGGGGAGCAGTACTTC.

This clonotype turned up a few times. This sequence joins TRBV4-3 and TRBJ2-2, with 7 bases fitting TRBD2. In germline, CDR1 is LGHNA, CDR2 YSLEER. V was clipped by 1 base and J by 0 bases; unmatched bases: 8. The CDR3 extends over 18 amino acids. CDR3 sequence: CASSQVGVSGSNTGELFF. The CDR3 DNA reads as TGCGCCAGCAGCCAAGTGGGAGTTAGCGGGTCGAACACCGGGGAGCTGTTTTTT.

CDR3: CASSLAGEGSYEQYF. CDR3 DNA: TGCGCCAGCAGCTTGGCCGGGGAGGGATCCTACGAGCAGTACTTC. V gene TRBV5-1 combines with J gene TRBJ2-7; 7 bases match TRBD2. Germline CDR1 is SGHRS and CDR2 is YFSETQ. Trimming at V came to 0 bases and at J to 1 base, leaving 4 bases not matched to a gene. The CDR3 consists of 15 residues.

V gene TRBV5-1 combines with J gene TRBJ2-4; TRBD2 matches at 11 bases. The assigned J gene may be wrong: the sequence end matches TRBJ2-7 better. CDR3 length: 16 amino acids. Germline-derived CDR1 and CDR2 are SGHRS and YFSETQ. The CDR3 protein is CASSPLGLAALYEQYF. For the CDR3, the DNA is TGCGCCAGCAGTCCCTTGGGACTAGCGGCTTTATACGAGCAGTACTTC.

This clonotype was counted at least ten times. The CDR3, as DNA: TGTGCCACACGACGGGACTCTGAGGACGAGCAGTACTTC. Protein product: CATRRDSEDEQYF. The V call is TRBV28, the J call TRBJ2-7, with D possibly matching TRBD2 (6 bases). The CDR3 has 13 residues. Trimming cost V 10 bases and J 5 bases, with 18 bases left between them. Germline V gives CDR1 MDHEN, CDR2 SYDVKM.

There are a few counts of this clonotype. This chain uses TRBV12-3 or TRBV12-4 with TRBJ1-2; unclear D gene. This CDR3 contains 13 residues. Trimming took 10 bases from V and 0 from J, leaving 12 bases between them. For the CDR3, the DNA is TGTGCCACCCAGAGTACAGCTAACTATGGCTACACCTTC. It yields the protein CATQSTANYGYTF.

Here the CDR3 reads CASSYQLAAYNEQFF. The CDR3 nucleotides are TGTGCCAGCAGTTACCAGTTAGCGGCGTACAATGAGCAGTTCTTC. The chain combines TRBV6-2 or TRBV6-3 with TRBJ2-1; perhaps TRBD2 as D (6 bases). The CDR3 has 15 residues. Germline assignment: CDR1 MNHEY and CDR2 SVGEGT. V lost 2 bases and J lost 4, with 12 bases in between.

The chain links TRBV5-1 to TRBJ2-2, with 7 bases fitting TRBD2. From germline, CDR1 is SGHRS and CDR2 YFSETQ. V gave up 4 bases and J gave up 5 bases; unmatched junction bases: 5. This CDR3 contains 14 residues. This CDR3 is CASSRSGRTGELFF. The CDR3 DNA reads as TGCGCCAGCAGCCGGTCCGGGAGGACCGGGGAGCTGTTTTTT.

This chain joins TRBV6-6 and TRBJ2-4; 9 nucleotides align to TRBD2. The DNA end lines up better with TRBJ2-7; the J call may be wrong. The CDR3 is 14 residues long. Germline loops: CDR1 MNHNY, CDR2 SVGAGI (reference sequence). The CDR3 protein is CASSTGTSKYEQYF. DNA for the CDR3: TGTGCCAGCAGTACCGGGACTAGCAAATACGAGCAGTACTTC.

The rearrangement uses TRBV20-1 and TRBJ1-2; D unclear. The CDR3 contains 19 residues. V lost 1 base and J 2 bases, leaving 26 bases between the germline ends. CDR1 DFQATT and CDR2 SNEGSKA come from the germline V gene (reference sequence). The CDR3 here is CSARGILRVSVGRNYGYTF. CDR3 sequence (DNA): TGCAGTGCTAGAGGCATCCTTCGTGTATCGGTCGGACGGAACTATGGCTACACCTTC.

As for this clonotype: A much bigger clone sits one base away, suggesting this may be a read error. Here the CDR3 DNA reads TGTGCCAGCAGCGCTCACTACGAGCAGTACTTC. Translated: CASSAHYEQYF. This chain connects TRBV7-9 to TRBJ2-7, with D uncertain. This CDR3 comprises 11 residues. Trimming stripped 5 bases from V and 3 bases from J, with 5 bases between. Germline V lookup: CDR1 SEHNR, CDR2 FQNEAQ (reference sequence).